These T cell receptor beta chains were read from a single sample in a study of CD8+ T cells in alopecia areata. Libraries were prepared by immunoSEQ multiplex PCR; TCRdb keeps only in-frame clonotypes and omits some of them. The sample lists around 100,000 clones, 45% to 60% occurring once. Source material: CD4+ T cells sorted from blood. The source is a human donor in good health. The CDR3 runs from the conserved cysteine through the conserved F or W. Each record gives: clone size, V gene, D gene, J gene, CDR3 DNA, CDR3 protein. The D gene is left open where the match is weak. Some rows mark clone size as missing; the rest say once, few, many or name a class of expanded clone.

>few|TRBV2|TRBD1|TRBJ1-5
TGTGCCAGCAGCCGACTCCGGGACAGCATACAGCCCCAGCATTTT
CASSRLRDSIQPQHF
>NA|TRBV15|NA|TRBJ1-4
TGTGCCACCAGCAGAGGCAGGAACTTTAATGAAAAACTGTTTTTT
CATSRGRNFNEKLFF
>NA|TRBV5-1|NA|TRBJ1-6
TGCGCCAGCAGCCGCCAAAGCCTAAGCTCCTATAATTCACCCCTCCACTTT
CASSRQSLSSYNSPLHF
>few|TRBV28|NA|TRBJ2-3
TGTGCCAGCAGGGAGAGCACAGATACGCAGTATTTT
CASRESTDTQYF
>few|TRBV5-1|TRBD1|TRBJ1-1
TGCGCCAGCAGCTCGGGGGACAGGACTAAGAACACTGAAGCTTTCTTT
CASSSGDRTKNTEAFF
>NA|TRBV29-1|NA|TRBJ1-1
TGCAGCGTTGAGGAGTATATGAACACTGAAGCTTTCTTT
CSVEEYMNTEAFF
>NA|TRBV7-2|NA|TRBJ2-1
TGTGCCAGCAGCGTAAACAATGAGCAGTTCTTC
CASSVNNEQFF
>NA|TRBV19|NA|TRBJ2-2
TGTGCCAGTAGACAACCCCCCGGGGAGCTGTTTTTT
CASRQPPGELFF
>NA|TRBV25-1|NA|TRBJ2-7
TGTGCCAGCAGTGAATATGGAACAGCAAAAGAACTAGTGCAGTACTTC
CASSEYGTAKELVQYF
>NA|TRBV5-1|TRBD2|TRBJ2-3
TGCGCCACCTCGCCGGGACTAGCGAAGGACACAGATACGCAGTATTTT
CATSPGLAKDTDTQYF
>NA|TRBV15|NA|TRBJ1-5
TGTGCCACCAGCAGAGATAAATGGGAGCAGCATTTT
CATSRDKWEQHF
>few|TRBV4-1|NA|TRBJ2-1
TGCGCCAGCAGCCAAGATCCTGGAAAGGGAACTGAGCAGTTCTTC
CASSQDPGKGTEQFF
>NA|TRBV7-3|NA|TRBJ2-5
TGTGCCAGCAGCTTATCAGGGCAGCTGGGGGAGACCCAGTACTTC
CASSLSGQLGETQYF
>NA|TRBV28|NA|TRBJ1-2
TGTGCCAGCAGTTTTCACAGTCGTGACTATGGCTACACCTTC
CASSFHSRDYGYTF
>NA|TRBV29-1|NA|TRBJ1-1
TGCAGCGTTGAAGATGGCAGGGGCGCAGCTTTCTTT
CSVEDGRGAAFF
>few|TRBV19|TRBD1|TRBJ2-5
TGTGCCAGTAGTGTAGGGGGCGAGACCCAGTACTTC
CASSVGGETQYF
>few|TRBV4-3|NA|TRBJ2-1
TGCGCCAGCAGCCAAGCGGCCGTCAATGAGCAGTTCTTC
CASSQAAVNEQFF
>NA|TRBV19|NA|TRBJ2-5
TGTGCCAGTAGTATGCAGGGCCTGCAAGAGACCCAGTACTTC
CASSMQGLQETQYF
>NA|TRBV5-1|TRBD2|TRBJ2-1
TGCGCCAGCAGCTTGGTAGGACTAGCAGGGAATGAGCAGTTCTTC
CASSLVGLAGNEQFF
>few|TRBV5-1|NA|TRBJ1-1
TGCGCCAGCAGCCCACAACAGGGGAACACTGAAGCTTTCTTT
CASSPQQGNTEAFF
>NA|TRBV6-1|NA|TRBJ2-7
TGTGCCAGCAGGAAACAGGGTCGATCCTACGAGCAGTACTTC
CASRKQGRSYEQYF
>NA|TRBV5-1|NA|TRBJ2-1
TGCGCCAGCAGCTTGGGCCAGGGCCCCTACAATGAGCAGTTCTTC
CASSLGQGPYNEQFF
>few|TRBV25-1|NA|TRBJ1-5
TGTGCCAGCAGTGTCGGCGAGGGGAGTCAGCCCCAGCATTTT
CASSVGEGSQPQHF
>NA|TRBV30|TRBD2|TRBJ2-1
TGTGCCTGGAGGGCGTCTAGCGGGTACAATGAGCAGTTCTTC
CAWRASSGYNEQFF
>NA|TRBV4-2|TRBD2|TRBJ2-5
TGTGCCAGCAGCCAAGGGCACTGGCGGGGGAACGAGACCCAGTACTTC
CASSQGHWRGNETQYF
>NA|TRBV5-1|NA|TRBJ2-5
TGCGCCAGCAGCTCCCTTCCTGGGGTACAAGAGACCCAGTACTTC
CASSSLPGVQETQYF
>few|TRBV7-9|NA|TRBJ2-4
TGTGCCAGCAGCTTAGCGGCAGGGCTGATAGCCAAAAACATTCAGTACTTC
CASSLAAGLIAKNIQYF
>NA|TRBV4-3|NA|TRBJ2-5
TGCGCCAGCAGCCAAGATCGGCCAACCCAGGGTTTTGAAGAGACCCAGTACTTC
CASSQDRPTQGFEETQYF
>NA|TRBV6-5|TRBD1|TRBJ1-5
TGTGCCAGCAGCCGGGACAGGGGGAATCAGCCCCAGCATTTT
CASSRDRGNQPQHF
>NA|TRBV25-1|TRBD2|TRBJ2-1
TGTGCCAGCAGCGGAGAGCGGGGGGGCTTGAACAATGAGCAGTTCTTC
CASSGERGGLNNEQFF
>NA|TRBV18|NA|TRBJ1-5
TGTGCCAGCTCACCAGGGGAGAGCAATCAGCCCCAGCATTTT
CASSPGESNQPQHF
>NA|TRBV11-2|NA|TRBJ2-1
TGTGCCAGCAGCTTAGACTGGGCGTCCTACAATGAGCAGTTCTTC
CASSLDWASYNEQFF
>few|TRBV7-8|NA|TRBJ1-1
TGTGCCAGCAGCTTAGACATGAACACTGAAGCTTTCTTT
CASSLDMNTEAFF
>once|TRBV29-1|TRBD1|TRBJ2-7
TGCAGCGCCTCCAGAGACAGGGGAGAGCAGTACTTC
CSASRDRGEQYF
>few|TRBV18|NA|TRBJ2-5
TGTGCCAGCTCACCGGGCGTGAAGGAGACCCAGTACTTC
CASSPGVKETQYF
>NA|TRBV5-6|NA|TRBJ2-3
TGTGCCAGCAGCCCCGGAGCGGCAGCTAGCACAGATACGCAGTATTTT
CASSPGAAASTDTQYF
>NA|TRBV29-1|NA|TRBJ2-3
TGCAGCGTTGTCCCGAGCACAGATACGCAGTATTTT
CSVVPSTDTQYF
>NA|TRBV19|NA|TRBJ2-1
TGTGCCAGTTCGGTGGGCGGAAACCGGAATGAGCAGTTCTTC
CASSVGGNRNEQFF
>few|TRBV30|NA|TRBJ1-1
TGTGCCTGGGTCCCTCCCAGGGGTCTATATACTGAAGCTTTCTTT
CAWVPPRGLYTEAFF
>few|TRBV25-1|TRBD1|TRBJ2-7
TGTGCCAGCAGTAAGGGACAGGGGTCCTACGAGCAGTACTTC
CASSKGQGSYEQYF
>NA|TRBV7-9|NA|TRBJ2-7
TGTGCCAGCAGCTTATTCACGTCGGGGGAGCAGTACTTC
CASSLFTSGEQYF
>few|TRBV29-1|NA|TRBJ2-7
TGCAGCGTTGAAGATGTTCACGAGCAGTACTTC
CSVEDVHEQYF
>NA|TRBV30|TRBD1|TRBJ1-3
TGTGCCTGGGAGACAGGGTTTGGGAACACCATATATTTT
CAWETGFGNTIYF
>NA|TRBV27|TRBD2|TRBJ2-5
TGTGCCAGCAGCCCGGGACTAGCGGGGCGTGAGACCCAGTACTTC
CASSPGLAGRETQYF
>NA|TRBV29-1|NA|TRBJ1-4
TGCAGCGTTCCAGGACAGAATGAAAAACTGTTTTTT
CSVPGQNEKLFF
>once|TRBV6-1|NA|TRBJ1-1
TGTGCCAGCAGTGAAGCAGTTACCGCTTTCTTT
CASSEAVTAFF
>NA|TRBV6-6|NA|TRBJ1-3
TGTGCCAGCAGTTACTCGATAAAGGCCACTGGAAACACCATATATTTT
CASSYSIKATGNTIYF
>NA|TRBV29-1|NA|TRBJ2-1
TGCAGCGTTGAAGGGGGGGCAGGGCTGAGAGCGTTCTTC
CSVEGGAGLRAFF
>NA|TRBV27|TRBD2|TRBJ2-2
TGTGCCAGCAGTTATTCCGGGACTATTCCCACCGGGGAGCTGTTTTTT
CASSYSGTIPTGELFF
>NA|TRBV25-1|NA|TRBJ1-2
TGTGCCAGCAGTGACCTACGTCATAATGGCTACACCTTC
CASSDLRHNGYTF
>NA|TRBV29-1|TRBD2|TRBJ2-3
TGCAGCGCCCATAGCGGGGGAGGAGCGGCAGATACGCAGTATTTT
CSAHSGGGAADTQYF
>few|TRBV5-1|NA|TRBJ2-1
TGCGCCAGCAGACAGGCGGGGACCTCCTACAATGAGCAGTTCTTC
CASRQAGTSYNEQFF
>NA|TRBV6-1|NA|TRBJ1-1
TGTGCCAGCAGTGAGTTCTGGGGTCCGGACACTGAAGCTTTCTTT
CASSEFWGPDTEAFF